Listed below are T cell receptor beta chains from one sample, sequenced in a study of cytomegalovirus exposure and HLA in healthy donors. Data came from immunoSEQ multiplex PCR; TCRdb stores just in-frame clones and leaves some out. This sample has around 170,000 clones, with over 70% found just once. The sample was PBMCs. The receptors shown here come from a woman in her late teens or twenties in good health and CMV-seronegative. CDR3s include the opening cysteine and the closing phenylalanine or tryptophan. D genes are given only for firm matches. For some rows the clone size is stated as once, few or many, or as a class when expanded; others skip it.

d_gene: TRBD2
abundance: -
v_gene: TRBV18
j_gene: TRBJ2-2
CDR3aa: CASSPPYGGTNTGELFF
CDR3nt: TGTGCCAGCTCACCACCGTACGGGGGGACTAACACCGGGGAGCTGTTTTTT

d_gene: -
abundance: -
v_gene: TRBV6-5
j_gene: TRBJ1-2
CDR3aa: CASSYYFQGNYGYTF
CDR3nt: TGTGCCAGCAGTTACTACTTTCAGGGGAACTATGGCTACACCTTC

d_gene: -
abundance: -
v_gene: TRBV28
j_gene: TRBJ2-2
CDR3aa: CASRKPNTGELFF
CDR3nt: TGTGCCAGCAGAAAGCCGAACACCGGGGAGCTGTTTTTT

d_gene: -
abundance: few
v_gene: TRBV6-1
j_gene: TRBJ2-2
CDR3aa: CATTWTGELFF
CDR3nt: TGTGCCACCACATGGACCGGGGAGCTGTTTTTT

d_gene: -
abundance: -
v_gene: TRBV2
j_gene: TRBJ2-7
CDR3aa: CASSRDLDEQYF
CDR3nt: TGTGCCAGCAGCCGGGATCTAGACGAGCAGTACTTC

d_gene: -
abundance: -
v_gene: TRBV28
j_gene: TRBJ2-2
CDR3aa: CASSLTRGLNTGELFF
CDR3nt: TGTGCCAGCAGTTTGACCAGGGGCCTCAACACCGGGGAGCTGTTTTTT

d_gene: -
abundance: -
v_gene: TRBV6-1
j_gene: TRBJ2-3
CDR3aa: CASSELGGDTQYF
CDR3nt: TGTGCCAGCAGTGAATTGGGGGGAGATACGCAGTATTTT

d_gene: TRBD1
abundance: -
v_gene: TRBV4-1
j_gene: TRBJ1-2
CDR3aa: CASSQEGQGYGYTF
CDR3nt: TGCGCCAGCAGCCAAGAGGGACAGGGCTATGGCTACACCTTC

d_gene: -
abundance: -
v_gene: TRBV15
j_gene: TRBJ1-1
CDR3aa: CATSRAPGQGNTEAFF
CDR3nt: TGTGCCACCAGCAGAGCCCCGGGCCAGGGGAACACTGAAGCTTTCTTT

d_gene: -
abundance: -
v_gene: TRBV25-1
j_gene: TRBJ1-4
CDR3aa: CASSEAGSGDRLFF
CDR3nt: TGTGCCAGCAGTGAAGCAGGGTCAGGGGATAGGCTGTTTTTT

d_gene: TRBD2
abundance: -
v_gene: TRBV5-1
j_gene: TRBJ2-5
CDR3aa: CASSLTGTRVETQYF
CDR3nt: TGCGCCAGCAGCCTTACCGGGACTAGGGTAGAGACCCAGTACTTC

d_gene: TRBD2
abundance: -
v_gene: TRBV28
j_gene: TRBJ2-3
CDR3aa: CASGIAGASTDTQYF
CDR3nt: TGTGCCAGCGGCATAGCGGGGGCTAGCACAGATACGCAGTATTTT

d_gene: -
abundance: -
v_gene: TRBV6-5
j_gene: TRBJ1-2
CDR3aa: CASSWGRTANYGYTF
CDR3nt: TGTGCCAGCAGTTGGGGCCGGACGGCGAACTATGGCTACACCTTC

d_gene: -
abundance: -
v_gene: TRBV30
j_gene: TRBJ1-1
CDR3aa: CAWSVQYTEAFF
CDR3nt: TGTGCCTGGAGTGTACAATACACTGAAGCTTTCTTT

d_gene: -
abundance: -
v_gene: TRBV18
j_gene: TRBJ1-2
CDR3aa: CASSGSNYGYTF
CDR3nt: TGTGCCAGCTCAGGGAGCAACTATGGCTACACCTTC

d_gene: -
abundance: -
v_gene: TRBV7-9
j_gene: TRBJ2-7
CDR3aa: CASSTAGKGSYEQYF
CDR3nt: TGTGCCAGCAGCACGGCAGGGAAGGGCTCCTACGAGCAGTACTTC

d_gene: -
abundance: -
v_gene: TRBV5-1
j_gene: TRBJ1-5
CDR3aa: CASSEGGSNQPQHF
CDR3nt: TGCGCCAGCAGCGAGGGTGGCAGCAATCAGCCCCAGCATTTT

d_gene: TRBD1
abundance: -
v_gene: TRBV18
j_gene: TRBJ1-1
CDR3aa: CASSPVLVGQGAEAFF
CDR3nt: TGTGCCAGCTCACCAGTCCTAGTAGGGCAGGGGGCGGAAGCTTTCTTT

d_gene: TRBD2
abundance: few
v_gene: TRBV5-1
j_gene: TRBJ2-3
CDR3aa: CASSGDSGGATDTQYF
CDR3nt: TGCGCCAGCAGCGGGGACTCGGGGGGGGCCACAGATACGCAGTATTTT

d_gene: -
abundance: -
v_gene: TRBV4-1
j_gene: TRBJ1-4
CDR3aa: CASSQGQLLNEKLFF
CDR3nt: TGCGCCAGCAGCCAAGGGCAATTGTTGAATGAAAAACTGTTTTTT

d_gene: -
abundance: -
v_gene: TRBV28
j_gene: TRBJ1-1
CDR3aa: CASSLSGGTREAFF
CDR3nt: TGTGCCAGCAGTTTATCGGGGGGGACACGGGAAGCTTTCTTT

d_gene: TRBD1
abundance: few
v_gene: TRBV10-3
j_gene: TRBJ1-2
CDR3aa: CAINHRGVSYGYTF
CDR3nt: TGTGCCATCAACCACAGGGGAGTGAGCTATGGCTACACCTTC

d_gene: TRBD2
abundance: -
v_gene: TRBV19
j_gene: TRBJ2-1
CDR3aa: CASSSLGGYTEQFF
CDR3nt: TGTGCCAGTAGTTCACTCGGGGGGTATACTGAGCAGTTCTTC